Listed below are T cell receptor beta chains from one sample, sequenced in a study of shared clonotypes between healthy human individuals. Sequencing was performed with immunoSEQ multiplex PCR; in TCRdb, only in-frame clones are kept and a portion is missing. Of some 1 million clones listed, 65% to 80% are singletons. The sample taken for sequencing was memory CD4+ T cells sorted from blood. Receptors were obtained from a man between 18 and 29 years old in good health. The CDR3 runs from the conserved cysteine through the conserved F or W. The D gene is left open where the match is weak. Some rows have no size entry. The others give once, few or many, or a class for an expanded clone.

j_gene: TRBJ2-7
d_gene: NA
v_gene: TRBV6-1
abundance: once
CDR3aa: CASRGTTGSYEQYF
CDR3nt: TGTGCCAGCAGAGGCACCACAGGGTCCTACGAGCAGTACTTC

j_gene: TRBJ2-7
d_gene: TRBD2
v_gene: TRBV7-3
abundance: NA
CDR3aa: CASSLGLAGLRYEQYF
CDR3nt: TGTGCCAGCAGCTTAGGACTAGCGGGGCTTCGATACGAGCAGTACTTC

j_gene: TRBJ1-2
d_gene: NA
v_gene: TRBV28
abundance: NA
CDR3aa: CASSADGTYGYTF
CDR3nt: TGTGCCAGCAGCGCTGACGGAACCTATGGCTACACCTTC

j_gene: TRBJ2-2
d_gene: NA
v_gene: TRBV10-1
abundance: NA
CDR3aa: CASSESSGGRTGELFF
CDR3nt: TGCGCCAGCAGTGAGTCCTCTGGAGGGAGGACCGGGGAGCTGTTTTTT

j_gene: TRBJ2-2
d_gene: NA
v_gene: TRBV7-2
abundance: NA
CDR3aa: CASSLVLTNTGELFF
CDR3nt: TGTGCCAGCAGCTTAGTCCTTACGAACACCGGGGAGCTGTTTTTT

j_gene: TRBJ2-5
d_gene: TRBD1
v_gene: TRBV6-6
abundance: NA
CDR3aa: CASSWNRGETQYF
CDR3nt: TGTGCCAGCAGTTGGAACAGGGGAGAGACCCAGTACTTC

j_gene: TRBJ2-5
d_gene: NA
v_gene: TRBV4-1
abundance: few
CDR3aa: CASSQDQGGGTVQETQYF
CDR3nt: TGCGCCAGCAGCCAAGATCAAGGGGGCGGGACAGTCCAAGAGACCCAGTACTTC

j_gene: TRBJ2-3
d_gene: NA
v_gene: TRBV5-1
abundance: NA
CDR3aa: CASSLSRGTDTQYF
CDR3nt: TGCGCCAGCAGCTTGTCGAGGGGCACAGATACGCAGTATTTT

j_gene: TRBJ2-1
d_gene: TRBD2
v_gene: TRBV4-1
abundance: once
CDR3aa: CASSQTQGTGGPSSYNEQFF
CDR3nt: TGCGCCAGCAGCCAAACCCAAGGAACGGGGGGGCCGAGCTCCTACAATGAGCAGTTCTTC

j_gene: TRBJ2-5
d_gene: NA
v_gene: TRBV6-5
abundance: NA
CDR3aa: CASSYGRVTETQYF
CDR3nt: TGTGCCAGCAGTTATGGCAGGGTTACAGAGACCCAGTACTTC

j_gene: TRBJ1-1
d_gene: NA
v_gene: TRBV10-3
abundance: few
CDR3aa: CAIGPGPARAFF
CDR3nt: TGTGCCATCGGGCCGGGGCCAGCTAGAGCTTTCTTT

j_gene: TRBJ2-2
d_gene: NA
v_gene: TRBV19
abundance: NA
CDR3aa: CASSTGFNTGELFF
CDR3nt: TGTGCCAGTAGTACGGGGTTTAACACCGGGGAGCTGTTTTTT

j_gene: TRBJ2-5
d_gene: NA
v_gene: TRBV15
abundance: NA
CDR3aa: CATSGSSLWADQETQYF
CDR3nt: TGTGCCACCAGCGGGAGCTCCCTGTGGGCCGACCAAGAGACCCAGTACTTC

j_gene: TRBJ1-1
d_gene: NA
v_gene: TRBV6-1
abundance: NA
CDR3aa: CASSEILRGTEAFF
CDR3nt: TGTGCCAGCAGTGAAATACTTCGCGGCACTGAAGCTTTCTTT

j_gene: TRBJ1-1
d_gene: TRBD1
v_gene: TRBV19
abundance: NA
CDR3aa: CASTPSYRGGGMNTEAFF
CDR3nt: TGTGCCAGTACCCCCTCCTACAGGGGCGGGGGGATGAACACTGAAGCTTTCTTT

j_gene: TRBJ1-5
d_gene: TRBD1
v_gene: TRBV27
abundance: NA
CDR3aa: CASSGQGQGNQPQHF
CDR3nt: TGTGCCAGCAGTGGGCAGGGACAGGGGAATCAGCCCCAGCATTTT

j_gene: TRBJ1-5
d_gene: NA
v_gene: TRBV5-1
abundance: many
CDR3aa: CASSLSFGSNQPQHF
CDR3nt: TGCGCCAGCAGCTTGTCGTTCGGGAGCAATCAGCCCCAGCATTTT

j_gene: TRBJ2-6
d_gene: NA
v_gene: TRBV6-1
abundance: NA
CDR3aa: CASSQGVNVLTF
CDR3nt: TGTGCCAGCAGCCAGGGAGTCAACGTCCTGACTTTC

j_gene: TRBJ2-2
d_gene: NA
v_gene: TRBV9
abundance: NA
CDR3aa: CASSAGGGKSTGELFF
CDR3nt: TGTGCCAGCAGCGCTGGGGGCGGGAAGAGCACCGGGGAGCTGTTTTTT

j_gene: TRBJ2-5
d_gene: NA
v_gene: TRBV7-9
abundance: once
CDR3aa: CASSPGDTQQETQYF
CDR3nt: TGTGCCAGCAGCCCCGGGGACACACAACAAGAGACCCAGTACTTC

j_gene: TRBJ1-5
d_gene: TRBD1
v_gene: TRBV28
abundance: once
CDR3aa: CASRSGQINNQPQHF
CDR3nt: TGTGCCAGCAGATCGGGACAGATCAACAATCAGCCCCAGCATTTT

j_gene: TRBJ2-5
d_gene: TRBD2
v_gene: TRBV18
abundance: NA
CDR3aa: CASSPPHLAGGETQYF
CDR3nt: TGTGCCAGCTCACCACCTCACCTAGCGGGAGGGGAGACCCAGTACTTC

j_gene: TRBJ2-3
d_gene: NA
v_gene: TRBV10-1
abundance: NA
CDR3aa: CASSLTDTQYF
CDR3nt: TGCGCCAGCAGTCTCACAGATACGCAGTATTTT

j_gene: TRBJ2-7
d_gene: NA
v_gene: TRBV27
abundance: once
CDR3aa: CASSLYGVGGRPAYEQYF
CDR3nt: TGTGCCAGCAGTTTATATGGGGTTGGTGGACGACCAGCCTACGAGCAGTACTTC

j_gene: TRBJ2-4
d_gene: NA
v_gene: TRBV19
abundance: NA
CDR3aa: CASSQDTVKNIQYF
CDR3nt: TGTGCCAGTAGCCAAGACACCGTCAAAAACATTCAGTACTTC

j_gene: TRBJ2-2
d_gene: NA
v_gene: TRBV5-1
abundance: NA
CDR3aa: CASSFEGVYGSSTGELFF
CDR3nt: TGCGCCAGCAGCTTTGAAGGGGTATACGGGTCCTCCACCGGGGAGCTGTTTTTT

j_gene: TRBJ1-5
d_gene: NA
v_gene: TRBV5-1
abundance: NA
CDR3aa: CASSLTNQPQHF
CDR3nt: TGCGCCAGCAGCTTGACCAATCAGCCCCAGCATTTT

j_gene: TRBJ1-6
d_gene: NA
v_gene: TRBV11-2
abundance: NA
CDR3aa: CASSLRTGTSYNSPLHF
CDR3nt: TGTGCCAGCAGCCTAAGGACGGGGACCTCCTATAATTCACCCCTCCACTTT

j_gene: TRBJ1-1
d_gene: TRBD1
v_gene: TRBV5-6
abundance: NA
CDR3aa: CASSLGDRVRPEAFF
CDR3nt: TGTGCCAGCAGCTTGGGGGACAGGGTACGCCCTGAAGCTTTCTTT

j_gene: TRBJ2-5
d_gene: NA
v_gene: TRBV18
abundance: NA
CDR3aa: CASSPTLKETQYF
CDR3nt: TGTGCCAGCTCACCGACCCTTAAAGAGACCCAGTACTTC

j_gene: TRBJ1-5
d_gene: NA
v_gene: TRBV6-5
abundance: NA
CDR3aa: CASSSRASNQPQHF
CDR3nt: TGTGCCAGCAGTTCCCGGGCGAGCAATCAGCCCCAGCATTTT

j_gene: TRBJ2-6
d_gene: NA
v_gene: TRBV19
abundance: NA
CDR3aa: CASSIHMWGQGIGANVLTF
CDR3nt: TGTGCCAGTAGTATCCACATGTGGGGCCAGGGTATTGGGGCCAACGTCCTGACTTTC

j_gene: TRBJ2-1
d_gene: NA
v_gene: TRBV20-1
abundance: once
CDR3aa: CSAKEVPVQFF
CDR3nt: TGCAGTGCGAAGGAGGTGCCTGTTCAGTTCTTC

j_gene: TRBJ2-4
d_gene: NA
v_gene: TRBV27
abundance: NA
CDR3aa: CASSSLGGMAKNIQYF
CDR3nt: TGTGCCAGCAGCTCCCTGGGGGGTATGGCCAAAAACATTCAGTACTTC

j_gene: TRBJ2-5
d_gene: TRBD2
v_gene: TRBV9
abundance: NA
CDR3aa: CASSVTSERETQYF
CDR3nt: TGTGCCAGCAGCGTAACTAGCGAGAGGGAGACCCAGTACTTC

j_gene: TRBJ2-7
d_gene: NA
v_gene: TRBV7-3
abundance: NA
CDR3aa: CASSSPSGSPYYEQYF
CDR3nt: TGTGCCAGCAGCTCACCGAGCGGATCTCCTTACTACGAGCAGTACTTC

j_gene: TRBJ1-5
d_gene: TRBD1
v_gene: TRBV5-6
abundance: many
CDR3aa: CASSSWVKQGNQPQHF
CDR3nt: TGTGCCAGCAGTTCCTGGGTAAAACAGGGGAATCAGCCCCAGCATTTT

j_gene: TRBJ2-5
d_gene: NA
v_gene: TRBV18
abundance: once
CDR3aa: CASSPRTTQETQYF
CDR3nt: TGTGCCAGCTCACCTAGGACTACACAAGAGACCCAGTACTTC

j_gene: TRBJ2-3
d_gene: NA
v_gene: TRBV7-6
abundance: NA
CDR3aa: CASSSAGRGSTDTQYF
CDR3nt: TGTGCCAGCAGCTCCGCGGGACGGGGAAGCACAGATACGCAGTATTTT

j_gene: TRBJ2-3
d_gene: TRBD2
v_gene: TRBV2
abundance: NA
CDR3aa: CASRTSGSTDTQYF
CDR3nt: TGTGCCAGCAGAACTAGCGGGTCCACAGATACGCAGTATTTT

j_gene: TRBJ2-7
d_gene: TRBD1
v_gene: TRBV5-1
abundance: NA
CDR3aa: CASSLIPGQITYEQYF
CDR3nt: TGCGCCAGCAGCCTAATTCCGGGACAGATAACCTACGAGCAGTACTTC

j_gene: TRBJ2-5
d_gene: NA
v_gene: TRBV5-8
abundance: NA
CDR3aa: CASSTTGTQYF
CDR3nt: TGTGCCAGCAGCACAACTGGGACCCAGTACTTC

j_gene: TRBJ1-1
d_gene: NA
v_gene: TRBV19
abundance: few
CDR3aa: CASTSYTEAFF
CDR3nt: TGTGCCAGTACCTCCTACACTGAAGCTTTCTTT

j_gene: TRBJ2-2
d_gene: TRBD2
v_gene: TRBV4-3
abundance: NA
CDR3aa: CASSQDPSGITGELFF
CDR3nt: TGCGCCAGCAGCCAAGATCCTAGCGGAATCACCGGGGAGCTGTTTTTT

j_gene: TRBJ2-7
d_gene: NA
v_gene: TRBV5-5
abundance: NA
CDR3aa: CASSSTSLAYEQYF
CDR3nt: TGTGCCAGCAGCTCCACTAGCCTAGCCTACGAGCAGTACTTC

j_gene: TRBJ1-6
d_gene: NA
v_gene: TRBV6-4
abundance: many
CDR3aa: CASSASPGNSPLHF
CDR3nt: TGTGCCAGCAGTGCCTCTCCTGGGAATTCACCCCTCCACTTT

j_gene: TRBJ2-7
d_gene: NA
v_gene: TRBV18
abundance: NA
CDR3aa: CASSPGLVGEQYF
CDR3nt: TGTGCCAGCTCACCAGGGCTGGTCGGTGAGCAGTACTTC

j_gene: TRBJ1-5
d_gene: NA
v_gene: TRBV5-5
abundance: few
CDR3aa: CASSPTGDQPQHF
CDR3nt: TGTGCCAGCAGCCCCACAGGAGATCAGCCCCAGCATTTT

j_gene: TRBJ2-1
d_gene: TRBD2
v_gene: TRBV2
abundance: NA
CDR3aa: CASSELSSGSRPREQFF
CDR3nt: TGTGCCAGCAGTGAGCTCTCTAGCGGGAGTAGGCCCCGCGAGCAGTTCTTC

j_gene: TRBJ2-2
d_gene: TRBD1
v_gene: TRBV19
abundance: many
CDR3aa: CASTSIDRVSGELFF
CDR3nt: TGTGCCAGTACCTCTATTGACAGGGTCTCCGGGGAGCTGTTTTTT

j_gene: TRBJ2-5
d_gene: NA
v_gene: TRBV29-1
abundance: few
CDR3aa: CSGRYWETQYF
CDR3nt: TGCAGCGGGAGATATTGGGAGACCCAGTACTTC

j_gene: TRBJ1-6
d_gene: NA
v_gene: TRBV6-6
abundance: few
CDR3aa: CASRQSSSYNSPLHF
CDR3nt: TGTGCCAGCCGACAGTCCAGCTCCTATAATTCACCCCTCCACTTT

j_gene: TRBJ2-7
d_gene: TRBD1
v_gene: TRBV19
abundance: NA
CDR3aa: CASSRGTGNSYEQYF
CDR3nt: TGTGCCAGTAGTCGTGGGACAGGGAACTCCTACGAGCAGTACTTC

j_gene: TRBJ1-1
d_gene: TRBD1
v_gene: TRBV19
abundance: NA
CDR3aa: CASSFSRQGHTEAFF
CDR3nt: TGTGCCAGTAGTTTCTCGCGACAGGGGCACACTGAAGCTTTCTTT

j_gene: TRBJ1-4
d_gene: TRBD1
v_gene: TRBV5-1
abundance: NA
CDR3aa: CASSPGGEFNEKLFF
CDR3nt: TGCGCCAGCAGCCCAGGGGGGGAGTTCAATGAAAAACTGTTTTTT

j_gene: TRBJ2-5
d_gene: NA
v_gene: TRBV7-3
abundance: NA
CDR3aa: CASSRKAGETQYF
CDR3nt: TGTGCCAGCAGCCGCAAGGCTGGGGAGACCCAGTACTTC